The 10 T cell receptor beta chains listed next were all sequenced from one sample in a study of beta chain features in type 1 diabetes listed by TCRdb under 2018. Preparation of the library involved the immunoSEQ multiplex PCR assay. The entire isolated RNA was reverse transcribed using the High Capacity cDNA Reverse Transcription Kit, and thus expressed TCRB transcripts were sequenced. Entries here come from immuneACCESS through TCRdb and include only in-frame sequences with V and J called. Some clones fail to appear in such tables; in the studies checked, an unresolved V gene covers under half of the shortfall, and the cause of the remainder is unknown. Recorded for this sample are hundreds of thousands of clones; approximately 28% of them occurred a single time. Around 0.065% of the sample goes to the ten largest clones. What was sequenced was naive CD4+ T cells from blood. Reading the label with the study, this specimen's cell subset or site is: true naive CD4+ T cells. All receptors derive from a man aged 18 to 29 in good health.

CDR3 in DNA: TGTGCCAGCAGTCCAGGACGCCTGAACACTGAAGCTTTCTTT. It specifies CASSPGRLNTEAFF. The J gene is TRBJ1-1, the V gene TRBV2; D unclear. Trimming shortened V by 5 bases and J by 0 bases, and 10 bases separated the two germline ends. The germline V gene has CDR1 SNHLY and CDR2 FYNNEI. The CDR3 consists of 14 residues.

The chain joins TRBV20-1 to TRBJ2-1; 7 positions match TRBD2. The CDR3 sequence is 11 residues long. CDR1 and CDR2 from the germline V gene are DFQATT and SNEGSKA (reference sequence). With V trimmed by 6 bases and J by 10 bases, 6 bases remained unmatched. The CDR3 reads CSAGLAAEQFF. The CDR3 nucleotides read TGCAGTGCGGGCCTAGCGGCAGAGCAGTTCTTC.

The V call is TRBV7-9, the J call TRBJ1-1, with D unclear. The CDR3 loop spans 14 amino acids. Germline-derived CDR1 and CDR2 are SEHNR and FQNEAQ (reference sequence). Trimming pared 1 base from V and 1 base from J, leaving 7 bases between. The CDR3, as DNA: TGTGCCAGCAGCTTAGAATGGGGGAACACTGAAGCTTTCTTT. Protein: CASSLEWGNTEAFF.

V gene TRBV7-8 combines with J gene TRBJ2-1, with 10 bases identical to TRBD2. CDR1 is SGHVS, CDR2 FQNEAQ, per germline. The CDR3 is made up of 17 amino acids. With V trimmed by 3 bases and J by 5 bases, 10 bases remained unmatched. The CDR3 region is CASSFRTGTSVNNEQFF. DNA of the CDR3: TGTGCCAGCAGCTTTCGAACCGGGACTAGCGTGAACAATGAGCAGTTCTTC.

This clone was detected only a few times. This chain joins TRBV25-1 and TRBJ2-6; maybe TRBD1 (6 bases). With 3 bases removed from V and 0 bases from J, the gap between germline ends came to 15 bases. The germline V gene has CDR1 MGHDK and CDR2 SYGVNS. This CDR3 spans 18 amino acids. CDR3 DNA: TGTGCCAGCAGTGATAGTCACAGGGTTGGCTCTGGGGCCAACGTCCTGACTTTC. It is translated as CASSDSHRVGSGANVLTF.

The gene calls are TRBV9 and TRBJ2-5, with 7 bases fitting TRBD2. CDR1 SGDLS and CDR2 YYNGEE come from the germline V gene. The ends lost 0 bases at V and 0 bases at J; junction bases unmatched: 5. This CDR3 has 16 residues. In DNA, the CDR3 is TGTGCCAGCAGCGTAGATAGCGGGTTGTACCAAGAGACCCAGTACTTC. It codes for CASSVDSGLYQETQYF.

V and J are TRBV9 and TRBJ2-4, with 8 bases that match TRBD1. The germline CDR1 and CDR2 sequences are SGDLS and YYNGEE. The CDR3 totals 15 residues. With V trimmed by 3 bases and J by 7 bases, 9 bases remained unmatched. In DNA, the CDR3 is TGTGCCAGCAGCGCCGGGGACAGGTCGGGGAACATTCAGTACTTC. As protein: CASSAGDRSGNIQYF.

This clone was counted a few times. The chain recombines TRBV29-1 with TRBJ1-1; D remains unclear. CDR3 size: 14 residues. The germline V gene has CDR1 SQVTM and CDR2 ANQGSEA. V gave up 4 bases and J gave up 1 base, with 13 bases separating them. The CDR3 reads CSVVGRLANTEAFF. The DNA for the CDR3 is TGCAGCGTTGTCGGGCGACTCGCGAACACTGAAGCTTTCTTT.

The V and J genes are TRBV13 and TRBJ2-3, with D tentatively TRBD2 (6 bases). Germline CDR1 reads PRHDT; CDR2 reads FYEKMQ (reference sequence). This CDR3 spans 17 amino acids. V was pared by 0 bases and J by 1 base, with 14 bases between. The CDR3 protein is CASSLGGGVAGTDTQYF. As DNA, the CDR3 is TGTGCCAGCAGCTTAGGAGGCGGGGTGGCTGGCACAGATACGCAGTATTTT.

This rearrangement joins TRBV18 to TRBJ2-1; 8 nucleotides match TRBD2. Trimming cost V 3 bases and J 8 bases; bases outside gene matches: 6. CDR1 is KGHSH and CDR2 is LQKENI in the germline V gene. The CDR3 extends over 14 amino acids. The CDR3 region is CASSPSGSVHEQFF. In DNA form, the CDR3 reads TGTGCCAGCTCACCGAGCGGGAGTGTGCATGAGCAGTTCTTC.